The sequence of this T cell receptor beta chain was determined in a study of lung T cells in sarcoidosis with Löfgren's syndrome. As for the study in general: Repertoire analyses centered on Löfgren's syndrome patients. The study, taken as a whole, reports: Shared TRAV12-1 and TRBV2 CDR3 motifs were reported across several patients. Löfgren's syndrome patients reportedly showed greatest TRAV12-1 and TRBV2 expansion versus controls.

Points on this clonotype: Its specificity is not known.

CDR3 length equals 19 residues. Trimming took 4 bases from V and 0 from J, leaving 23 bases between them. Germline V CDR1 and CDR2: SGHKS, YYEKEE (reference sequence). TCRdb processed the reads anew with MiXCR; each CDR3 protein has one entry. Here the sample spans more than 50,000 distinct CDR3 sequences, about 20% being singletons. This TCR derives from a human donor with sarcoidosis (Löfgren's syndrome or another form), or a control subject (not recorded which). The rearrangement joins TRBV5-5 to TRBJ1-5; tentative D call: TRBD1 (5 bases). The sequenced sample was CD4+ T cells from PBMCs. In DNA, the CDR3 is TGTGCCAGCAGCCTGGGCCCGGGACGAACAACAGGTAGCAATCAGCCCCAGCATTTT. Protein sequence: CASSLGPGRTTGSNQPQHF.